This entry lists 13 T cell receptor beta chains sequenced from one sample in a study of blood T cell repertoires in COVID-19. This table comes from immunoSEQ multiplex PCR, and its TCRdb copy is limited to in-frame clones, with some not included. The table has over 100,000 clones, 80% to 95% seen once. Sequencing was done on a sample of peripheral blood. Receptors originate from a woman aged 50 to 65 with COVID-19, enrolled during active disease.

V is TRBV27 and J is TRBJ1-4, with D uncertain. Trimming removed 2 bases at V and 6 bases at J, with 13 bases between. Germline-derived CDR1 and CDR2 are MNHEY and SMNVEV (reference sequence). This CDR3 comprises 15 residues. The CDR3 DNA is TGTGCCAGCAGTTTAACGTGGGGAGTCTATGAAAAACTGTTTTTT. Translated: CASSLTWGVYEKLFF.

The chain is built from TRBV5-5 and TRBJ2-5; D is perhaps TRBD1 (6 bases). This CDR3 region has 14 residues. V was shortened by 4 bases and J by 7 bases, with 17 bases between the two germline ends. Per the germline V gene, CDR1 is SGHKS and CDR2 is YYEKEE (reference sequence). The CDR3 spells CASSPTTGLGTQYF. The CDR3 DNA is TGTGCCAGCAGCCCAACTACAGGGTTGGGGACCCAGTACTTC.

The chain carries TRBV27 and TRBJ1-6; D unresolved. This CDR3 contains 14 residues. Germline V lookup: CDR1 MNHEY, CDR2 SMNVEV (reference sequence). V was shortened by 5 bases and J by 8 bases, with 13 bases between the two germline ends. The CDR3 DNA reads TGTGCCAGCAGTCGGAGGGAGGGTGATTCACCCCTCCACTTT. Its translation is CASSRREGDSPLHF.

The CDR3 bases are TGTGCCAGCAGCTTCAGGGGGCGCCGTCAGCCCCAGCATTTT. It translates to CASSFRGRRQPQHF. V usage is TRBV13 and J usage is TRBJ1-5, with 8 bases that match TRBD1. The CDR3 extends over 14 amino acids. Germline trimming cut 3 bases from V and 6 bases from J; bases unmatched to any gene: 4. Germline V gene data show CDR1 as PRHDT and CDR2 as FYEKMQ (reference sequence).

The rearrangement uses TRBV19 and TRBJ1-1; the D is unclear. V shed 4 bases and J shed 8 bases, with 14 bases lying between them. The CDR3 length is 13 residues. Germline V lookup: CDR1 LNHDA, CDR2 SQIVND (reference sequence). CDR3 nucleotide sequence: TGTGCCAGTAGTACCCTTGACACTCTCGAAGCTTTCTTT. Translation gives CASSTLDTLEAFF. The full variable domain, in which reference TRBV19 and TRBJ1-1 provide the parts outside the CDR3, is DGGITQSPKYLFRKEGQNVTLSCEQNLNHDAMYWYRQDPGQGLRLIYYSQIVNDFQKGDIAEGYSVSREKKESFPLTVTSAQKNPTAFYLCASSTLDTLEAFFGQGTRLTVV.

The chain uses TRBV19 and TRBJ2-3; TRBD1 matches 11 bases. This CDR3 region has 15 residues. Germline V gene lookup returns CDR1 LNHDA and CDR2 SQIVND (reference sequence). The ends lost 3 bases at V and 3 bases at J; junction bases unmatched: 2. The CDR3 DNA follows: TGTGCCAGTAGTATTGGGGACAGGGGGACAGATACGCAGTATTTT. Amino acid sequence: CASSIGDRGTDTQYF.

The gene calls are TRBV7-6 and TRBJ1-5; TRBD1 is a possible D gene (5 bases). This CDR3 contains 15 residues. In germline, CDR1 is SGHVS, CDR2 FNYEAQ. Trimming pared 1 base from V and 5 bases from J, leaving 12 bases between. CDR3 protein: CASSLEARGDQPQHF. The CDR3 DNA is TGTGCCAGCAGCTTAGAAGCACGGGGGGATCAGCCCCAGCATTTT.

The rearrangement uses TRBV30 and TRBJ1-6, with a possible D match to TRBD1 (6 bases). The CDR3 has 12 amino acids. Trimming stripped 7 bases from V and 5 bases from J, with 9 bases between. Germline CDR1 and CDR2: GTSNPN and SVGIG (reference sequence). CDR3 sequence reads: CASQGNNSPLHF. The DNA of the CDR3 is TGTGCCTCTCAGGGGAATAATTCACCCCTCCACTTT.

A single count supports this clone. The chain carries TRBV11-2 and TRBJ1-6, with 9 positions matching TRBD1. The ends lost 5 bases at V and 6 bases at J; junction bases unmatched: 5. Germline CDR1 is SGHAT and CDR2 is FQNNGV. The CDR3 contains 15 residues. The CDR3 DNA sequence: TGTGCCAGCAGCCCACAGGGGGCCGGTAATTCACCCCTCCACTTT. This sequence encodes CASSPQGAGNSPLHF.

This clone was detected only once. The rearrangement links TRBV7-2 to TRBJ1-1; no clear D gene. Germline values: CDR1 SGHTA, CDR2 FQGNSA. V was trimmed by 7 bases and J by 1 base, leaving 10 bases between them. CDR3 size: 13 residues. CDR3: CASKEDPNTEAFF. The CDR3 bases are TGTGCCAGCAAAGAGGATCCGAACACTGAAGCTTTCTTT.

The rearrangement joins TRBV18 to TRBJ1-3; unclear D gene. Germline loops: CDR1 KGHSH, CDR2 LQKENI. Trimming cost V 3 bases and J 0 bases, with 15 bases left between them. The CDR3 sequence is 17 residues long. CDR3 DNA: TGTGCCAGCTCACCTGCCCTATTGAGCAACTCTGGAAACACCATATATTTT. This gives the protein CASSPALLSNSGNTIYF. The full variable domain, in which reference TRBV18 and TRBJ1-3 provide the parts outside the CDR3, is NAGVMQNPRHLVRRRGQEARLRCSPMKGHSHVYWYRQLPEEGLKFMVYLQKENIIDESGMPKERFSAEFPKEGPSILRIQQVVRGDSAAYFCASSPALLSNSGNTIYFGEGSWLTVV.

J is TRBJ1-6 and V is TRBV3-1 (or the pseudogene TRBV3-2); 8 bases line up with TRBD1. Germline loops: CDR1 LGHDT, CDR2 YNNKEL (reference sequence). The CDR3 runs to 16 residues. Unmatched junction bases numbered 7, after V lost 2 bases and J lost 7 bases. CDR3 nucleotide sequence: TGTGCCAGCAGCCAAACCCTGGACAGGGCAAATTCACCCCTCCACTTT. Protein product: CASSQTLDRANSPLHF.

The CDR3 coding sequence is TGTGCCCGGGACAGCGATAATTCACCCCTCCACTTT. It yields the protein CARDSDNSPLHF. The V and J genes are TRBV30 and TRBJ1-6, with 7 bases matching TRBD1. The CDR3 runs to 12 residues. The germline V gene has CDR1 GTSNPN and CDR2 SVGIG (reference sequence). V shed 8 bases and J 5 bases; nucleotides not matched to a gene: 3.